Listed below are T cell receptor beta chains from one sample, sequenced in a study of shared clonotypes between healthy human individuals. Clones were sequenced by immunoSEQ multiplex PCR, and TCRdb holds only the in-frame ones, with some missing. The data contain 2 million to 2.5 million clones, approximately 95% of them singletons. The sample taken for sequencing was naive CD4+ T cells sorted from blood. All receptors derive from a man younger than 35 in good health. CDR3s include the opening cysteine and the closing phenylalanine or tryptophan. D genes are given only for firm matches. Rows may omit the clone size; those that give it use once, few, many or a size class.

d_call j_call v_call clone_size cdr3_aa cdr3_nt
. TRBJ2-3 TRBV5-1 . CASSQDPPDTQYF TGCGCCAGCAGCCAGGACCCCCCAGATACGCAGTATTTT
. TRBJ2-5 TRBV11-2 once CASSLDGRGAQETQYF TGTGCCAGCAGCTTAGACGGCAGGGGGGCCCAAGAGACCCAGTACTTC
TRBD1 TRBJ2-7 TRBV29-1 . CSVEAGGKAGSYEQYF TGCAGCGTTGAAGCAGGGGGCAAGGCGGGATCCTACGAGCAGTACTTC
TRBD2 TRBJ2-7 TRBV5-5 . CASSPERERAYEQYF TGTGCCAGCAGCCCCGAGCGGGAGCGCGCCTACGAGCAGTACTTC
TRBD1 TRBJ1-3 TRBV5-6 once CASSWGTGFSGNTIYF TGTGCCAGCAGCTGGGGGACAGGATTCAGTGGAAACACCATATATTTT
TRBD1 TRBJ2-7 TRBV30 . CAWSRGRGTDSFVF TGTGCCTGGAGTAGGGGGAGAGGGACAGACTCCTTTGTCTTC
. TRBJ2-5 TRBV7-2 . CASSLGGPAAQYF TGTGCCAGCAGCTTAGGGGGACCGGCGGCCCAGTACTTC
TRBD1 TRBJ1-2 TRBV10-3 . CAISQSTGGINGYTF TGTGCCATCAGCCAGAGCACAGGGGGCATAAATGGCTACACCTTC
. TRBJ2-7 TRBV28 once CASSSQGRTYEQYF TGTGCCAGCAGTTCCCAGGGACGGACCTACGAGCAGTACTTC
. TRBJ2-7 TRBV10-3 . CAISEGTLISYEQYF TGTGCCATCAGTGAAGGGACATTAATCTCCTACGAGCAGTACTTC
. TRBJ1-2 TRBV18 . CASSPGSSNYGYTF TGTGCCAGCTCACCGGGGAGTTCAAACTATGGCTACACCTTC
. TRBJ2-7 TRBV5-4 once CASSLFSTGPDEQYF TGTGCCAGCAGCTTGTTCAGTACTGGTCCTGACGAGCAGTACTTC
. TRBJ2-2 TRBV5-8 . CASSSGNRLNTGELFF TGTGCCAGCAGCTCAGGGAACAGGTTGAACACCGGGGAGCTGTTTTTT